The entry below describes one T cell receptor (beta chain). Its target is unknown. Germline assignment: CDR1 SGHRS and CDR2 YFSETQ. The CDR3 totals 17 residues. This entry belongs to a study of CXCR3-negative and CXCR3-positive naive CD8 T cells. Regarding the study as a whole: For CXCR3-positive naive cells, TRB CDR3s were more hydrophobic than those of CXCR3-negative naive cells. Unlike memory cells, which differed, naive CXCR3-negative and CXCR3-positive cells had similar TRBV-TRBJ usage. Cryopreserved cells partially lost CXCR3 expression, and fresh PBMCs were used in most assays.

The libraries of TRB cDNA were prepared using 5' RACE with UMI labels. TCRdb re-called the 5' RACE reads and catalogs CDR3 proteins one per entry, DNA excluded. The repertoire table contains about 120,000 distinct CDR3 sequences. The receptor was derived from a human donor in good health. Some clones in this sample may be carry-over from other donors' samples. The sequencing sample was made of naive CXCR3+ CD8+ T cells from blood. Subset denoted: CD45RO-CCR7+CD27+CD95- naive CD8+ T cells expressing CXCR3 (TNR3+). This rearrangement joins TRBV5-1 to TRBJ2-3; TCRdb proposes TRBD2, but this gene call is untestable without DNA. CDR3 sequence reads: CASSLVLAGGPPDTQYF. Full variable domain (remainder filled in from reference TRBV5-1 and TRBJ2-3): KAGVTQTPRYLIKTRGQQVTLSCSPISGHRSVSWYQQTPGQGLQFLFEYFSETQRNKGNFPGRFSGRQFSNSRSEMNVSTLELGDSALYLCASSLVLAGGPPDTQYFGPGTRLTVL.